The source of this TCR beta chain is a study of beta chain features in type 1 diabetes. Germline CDR1 MDHEN, CDR2 SYDVKM. Trimming shortened V by 6 bases and J by 2 bases, and 10 bases separated the two germline ends. This CDR3 contains 13 residues. Study-wide points: In comparison with healthy donors, patients had naive, central memory and Treg TCRB repertoires that appeared more similar. In every one of the four CD4+ subsets, TCRB CDR3s were moderately but significantly shorter in Type 1 diabetes patients.

This clone was picked up a small number of times. Its antigen is unknown. The whole isolated RNA underwent reverse transcription, so sequencing captured expressed TCRB transcripts. The data were produced by immunoSEQ multiplex PCR, yet TCRdb's version contains in-frame clones alone and is incomplete. Counted here are over 300,000 clones, around 9% occurring once; the ten biggest clones make up approximately 1%. The chain joins TRBV28 to TRBJ1-2, with D possibly being TRBD1 (6 bases). The source of this sequence is a man aged 25-45 years with type 1 diabetes. The specimen was central memory CD4+ T cells from blood. CDR3 amino acids: CASRVGQNYGYTF. Here the CDR3 DNA reads TGTGCCAGCAGGGTCGGACAGAACTATGGCTACACCTTC.